The 32 T cell receptor beta chains presented below share a single source sample, sequenced in a study of T cell changes during pregnancy in multiple sclerosis. The table came from immunoSEQ multiplex PCR; TCRdb's copy has only in-frame clones and leaves some out. Among approximately 44,000 clones, roughly 89% were seen once, and the ten largest hold roughly 0.69%. This sample comprised CD4+ T cells from peripheral blood mononuclear cells, obtained in the first trimester of pregnancy. Receptor source: a female donor with multiple sclerosis, enrolled in a pregnancy study.

The chain recombines TRBV4-2 with TRBJ2-7; 12 nucleotides agree with TRBD2. Germline values: CDR1 LGHNA, CDR2 YNFKEQ. The CDR3 loop spans 18 amino acids. The trim removed 4 bases at V and 2 bases at J, leaving 12 bases unmatched. The CDR3 is CASSPRTGTSGLPYEQYF. CDR3 bases: TGTGCCAGCAGCCCCCGAACCGGGACTAGCGGGCTTCCCTACGAGCAGTACTTC.

V is TRBV7-6 and J is TRBJ1-1, with D maybe TRBD1 (5 bases). CDR3 length: 13 amino acids. The V end lost 5 bases, the J end lost 8 bases, and 15 bases lay between the germline ends. Per germline, CDR1 SGHVS and CDR2 FNYEAQ. This CDR3 is CASSPGGGPEAFF. For the CDR3, the DNA is TGTGCCAGCAGCCCCGGGGGGGGACCAGAAGCTTTCTTT.

The chain combines TRBV19 with TRBJ2-3; 7 bases fit TRBD2. With 0 bases clipped from V and 2 bases from J, the junction kept 5 bases outside the gene matches. The V gene's germline CDR1 is LNHDA and CDR2 SQIVND (reference sequence). This CDR3 is 16 amino acids long. CDR3 coding DNA: TGTGCCAGTAGTATAGAGGGAGGGATGCCCACAGATACGCAGTATTTT. This gives the protein CASSIEGGMPTDTQYF. The whole variable domain, filled in from reference TRBV19 and TRBJ2-3, reads DGGITQSPKYLFRKEGQNVTLSCEQNLNHDAMYWYRQDPGQGLRLIYYSQIVNDFQKGDIAEGYSVSREKKESFPLTVTSAQKNPTAFYLCASSIEGGMPTDTQYFGPGTRLTVL.

The chain couples TRBV5-4 to TRBJ2-7; 14 nucleotides agree with TRBD2. CDR1 is SGHNT and CDR2 is YYREEE in the germline V gene (reference sequence). V shed 3 bases and J 1 base; nucleotides not matched to a gene: 6. The CDR3 runs 17 residues. The CDR3: CASSSGLAGVGSYEQYF. DNA for the CDR3: TGTGCCAGCAGCTCGGGACTAGCGGGAGTAGGGTCCTACGAGCAGTACTTC.

The chain couples TRBV5-6 to TRBJ2-1; 7 nucleotides align to TRBD1. Germline values: CDR1 SGHDT, CDR2 YYEEEE. The CDR3 sequence is 17 residues long. V dropped 5 bases and J dropped 0; count of bases not matched to a gene: 11. CDR3 region: CASSKLRDRASYNEQFF. The CDR3 coding sequence is TGTGCCAGCAGTAAGCTTAGAGACAGGGCCTCCTACAATGAGCAGTTCTTC.

This chain connects TRBV29-1 to TRBJ2-7; D might be TRBD2 (5 bases). The CDR3 is 11 amino acids. Germline V CDR1 and CDR2: SQVTM, ANQGSEA. V was shortened by 7 bases and J by 7 bases, with 14 bases between the two germline ends. For the CDR3, the DNA is TGCAGCGCTCGGGATTCGCTGGAGCAGTACTTC. It is translated as CSARDSLEQYF.

The chain combines TRBV30 with TRBJ1-2, with 9 bases lining up with TRBD1. The germline V gene encodes CDR1 GTSNPN and CDR2 SVGIG (reference sequence). V lost 1 base to trimming and J lost 2 bases; unmatched junction nucleotides: 5. This CDR3 region has 15 residues. The CDR3 DNA is TGTGCCTGGAGTGACAGGGGGCGAGGGAACTATGGCTACACCTTC. Amino acid sequence: CAWSDRGRGNYGYTF.

This rearrangement joins TRBV6-5 to TRBJ2-6; D is unclear. This CDR3 spans 15 amino acids. Germline V gives CDR1 MNHEY, CDR2 SVGAGI. Trimming stripped 6 bases from V and 2 bases from J, with 11 bases between. The CDR3 DNA reads TGTGCCAGCAGCGCCTACCTTCCTGGGGCCAACGTCCTGACTTTC. Encoded protein: CASSAYLPGANVLTF.

The chain recombines TRBV9 with TRBJ2-1; 7 nucleotides align to TRBD1. V lost 4 bases and J lost 5; bases outside the gene matches: 12. Germline CDR1 and CDR2: SGDLS and YYNGEE. This CDR3 region has 16 residues. Written as DNA, the CDR3 is TGTGCCAGCAGCCCCTGGTCACAGGGGAATAACAATGAGCAGTTCTTC. This translates into CASSPWSQGNNNEQFF.

The rearrangement links TRBV2 to TRBJ2-1; the match to TRBD2 covers 11 bases. The CDR3 is 15 residues long. Germline CDR1 SNHLY, CDR2 FYNNEI. V lost 4 bases to trimming and J lost 3 bases; unmatched junction nucleotides: 2. In DNA, the CDR3 is TGTGCCAGCAGTGTCACTAGCGGGAGCTACAATGAGCAGTTCTTC. Amino acid sequence: CASSVTSGSYNEQFF. The complete variable domain, with remaining parts taken from reference TRBV2 and TRBJ2-1, reads EPEVTQTPSHQVTQMGQEVILRCVPISNHLYFYWYRQILGQKVEFLVSFYNNEISEKSEIFDDQFSVERPDGSNFTLKIRSTKLEDSAMYFCASSVTSGSYNEQFFGPGTRLTVL.

The table lists this clone with a count of one. V usage is TRBV14 and J usage is TRBJ1-1; D gene unclear. This CDR3 is built from 15 residues. Trimming cost V 0 bases and J 4 bases, with 12 bases left between them. The germline V gene encodes CDR1 SGHDN and CDR2 FVKESK. In DNA form, the CDR3 reads TGTGCCAGCAGCCAAGAATCGGGGTTGGGCACTGAAGCTTTCTTT. Protein: CASSQESGLGTEAFF. The full variable domain, with the rest looked up from reference TRBV14 and TRBJ1-1, is EAGVTQFPSHSVIEKGQTVTLRCDPISGHDNLYWYRRVMGKEIKFLLHFVKESKQDESGMPNNRFLAERTGGTYSTLKVQPAELEDSGVYFCASSQESGLGTEAFFGQGTRLTVV.

The genes are TRBV6-6 and TRBJ2-1, with TRBD2 matching 11 bases. Germline-derived CDR1 and CDR2 are MNHNY and SVGAGI (reference sequence). The CDR3 contains 15 residues. The J segment lost 5 bases and the V segment lost 10 bases, leaving 10 bases of the junction unmatched. The chain's CDR3 is CATSYGTSGHNEQFF. The CDR3, as DNA: TGTGCCACTTCGTACGGGACTAGCGGACACAATGAGCAGTTCTTC.

The V gene is TRBV19, the J gene TRBJ2-7; 7 positions agree with TRBD1. V trimming: 6 bases; J trimming: 2 bases; junction bases outside the gene matches: 4. CDR3 length: 13 amino acids. Germline CDR1 reads LNHDA; CDR2 reads SQIVND (reference sequence). The CDR3 region has the DNA TGTGCCAGTAGCAAAGGGGGCCCCTACGAGCAGTACTTC. Its protein is CASSKGGPYEQYF.

V usage is TRBV2 and J usage is TRBJ1-1; D call uncertain. V was shortened by 8 bases and J by 6 bases, with 16 bases between the two germline ends. Germline CDR1 reads SNHLY; CDR2 reads FYNNEI. CDR3 size: 13 residues. The CDR3 DNA reads TGTGCCAGCGGCGGGTGGGGTATAGCTGAAGCTTTCTTT. Its protein product is CASGGWGIAEAFF.

This chain joins TRBV5-1 and TRBJ2-2; D unresolved. Germline CDR1 reads SGHRS; CDR2 reads YFSETQ. The V end was cut by 2 bases, the J end by 0 bases, with 8 bases between. The CDR3 spans 15 residues. The CDR3 protein is CASSLQLANTGELFF. The CDR3 coding sequence is TGCGCCAGCAGCTTACAGCTCGCGAACACCGGGGAGCTGTTTTTT.

The rearrangement links TRBV6-6 to TRBJ2-5, with TRBD1 identical over 10 bases. The trim removed 7 bases at V and 4 bases at J, leaving 9 bases unmatched. This CDR3 has 15 amino acids. Germline CDR1 MNHNY, CDR2 SVGAGI (reference sequence). In DNA, the CDR3 is TGTGCCAGCATCTATATGACAGGGGGCGTAGAGACCCAGTACTTC. Protein product: CASIYMTGGVETQYF.

The rearrangement uses TRBV4-1 and TRBJ2-1, with D possibly matching TRBD1 (6 bases). Trimming removed 1 base from V and 7 bases from J, with 11 bases in between. The length of the CDR3 is 14 residues. From germline, CDR1 is MGHRA and CDR2 YSYEKL. The CDR3 DNA reads as TGCGCCAGCAGCCAAGGGACAGTTCAAAATGAGCAGTTCTTC. This sequence encodes CASSQGTVQNEQFF.

The chain is built from TRBV28 and TRBJ1-1; no reliable D call. This CDR3 region has 14 residues. Trimming removed 7 bases at V and 4 bases at J, with 16 bases between. CDR1 and CDR2 from the germline V gene are MDHEN and SYDVKM. The CDR3 region is CASTPPTLRTEAFF. The CDR3 DNA sequence: TGTGCCAGCACCCCCCCGACTCTCCGCACTGAAGCTTTCTTT.

In its sample, this clone was seen a few times. The J gene is TRBJ1-5, the V gene TRBV5-5; TRBD1 matches at 9 bases. Per germline, CDR1 SGHKS and CDR2 YYEKEE (reference sequence). This CDR3 is 16 amino acids long. The J segment lost 8 bases and the V segment lost 4 bases, leaving 13 bases of the junction unmatched. CDR3 in amino acids: CASSTQTGGLGEPQHF. The CDR3 coding sequence is TGTGCCAGCAGCACCCAGACAGGGGGGCTAGGAGAGCCCCAGCATTTT.

The J gene is TRBJ2-1, the V gene TRBV12-5; a weak D match, TRBD2 (5 bases). V was clipped by 6 bases and J by 10 bases, with 16 bases between them. The CDR3 contains 13 residues. Germline CDR1 and CDR2: LGHNT and FRNRAP. Here the CDR3 DNA reads TGTGCTAGTGGCACTAGTGGACTTCCCGAGCAGTTCTTC. This translates into CASGTSGLPEQFF.

J is TRBJ1-2 and V is TRBV19; 8 bases agree with TRBD1. Germline values: CDR1 LNHDA, CDR2 SQIVND (reference sequence). The CDR3 covers 13 residues. Trimming at V came to 10 bases and at J to 0 bases, leaving 4 bases not matched to a gene. CDR3: CAIQTGANYGYTF. The DNA for the CDR3 is TGTGCCATTCAGACAGGGGCTAACTATGGCTACACCTTC. Using reference TRBV19 and TRBJ1-2 for the parts outside the CDR3, the full variable domain is DGGITQSPKYLFRKEGQNVTLSCEQNLNHDAMYWYRQDPGQGLRLIYYSQIVNDFQKGDIAEGYSVSREKKESFPLTVTSAQKNPTAFYLCAIQTGANYGYTFGSGTRLTVV.

The rearrangement uses TRBV19 and TRBJ2-5; 8 nucleotides match TRBD1. This CDR3 comprises 16 residues. Trimming at V came to 1 base and at J to 5 bases, leaving 9 bases not matched to a gene. Germline V gives CDR1 LNHDA, CDR2 SQIVND (reference sequence). The CDR3 sequence is CASSIVLGQGIETQYF. CDR3 coding DNA: TGTGCCAGTAGTATAGTCCTCGGACAGGGAATTGAGACCCAGTACTTC. The full variable domain, in which reference TRBV19 and TRBJ2-5 provide the parts outside the CDR3, is DGGITQSPKYLFRKEGQNVTLSCEQNLNHDAMYWYRQDPGQGLRLIYYSQIVNDFQKGDIAEGYSVSREKKESFPLTVTSAQKNPTAFYLCASSIVLGQGIETQYFGPGTRLLVL.

This chain connects TRBV5-1 to TRBJ2-7; D is unresolved. Trimming took 3 bases from V and 2 from J, leaving 21 bases between them. The germline V gene encodes CDR1 SGHRS and CDR2 YFSETQ. The CDR3 spans 17 residues. The CDR3 here is CASSWMGQRIRTYEQYF. CDR3 nucleotide sequence: TGCGCCAGCAGCTGGATGGGCCAAAGGATCCGCACCTACGAGCAGTACTTC.

The chain links TRBV5-1 to TRBJ2-1; 10 positions agree with TRBD2. V shed 4 bases and J 4 bases; nucleotides not matched to a gene: 5. This CDR3 comprises 15 residues. CDR1 is SGHRS, CDR2 YFSETQ, per germline. For the CDR3, the DNA is TGCGCCAGCAGCCCTACTAGCGGGACTTACAATGAGCAGTTCTTC. It translates to CASSPTSGTYNEQFF.

The chain uses TRBV6-6 and TRBJ2-5; possible D gene TRBD2, 6 bases. The V and J ends lost 8 bases and 1 base respectively, with 17 bases between them. The CDR3 is 15 residues long. Germline CDR1 is MNHNY and CDR2 is SVGAGI (reference sequence). CDR3 protein: CASLPSGRSQETQYF. CDR3 sequence (DNA): TGTGCCAGCTTACCCAGTGGGAGGTCCCAAGAGACCCAGTACTTC.

The chain has TRBV7-6 and TRBJ2-1; no definite D call. V gave up 7 bases and J gave up 0 bases, with 4 bases separating them. The germline V gene has CDR1 SGHVS and CDR2 FNYEAQ. The CDR3 is made up of 12 amino acids. The DNA of the CDR3 is TGTGCCAGCACCTCCTCCTACAATGAGCAGTTCTTC. It codes for CASTSSYNEQFF.

The rearrangement links TRBV5-4 to TRBJ1-1; 8 bases map to TRBD1. After removal of 0 bases from V and 1 base from J, the junction contained 5 bases not matched to a gene. CDR3 length: 16 amino acids. Germline CDR1 and CDR2: SGHNT and YYREEE (reference sequence). CDR3 sequence (DNA): TGTGCCAGCAGCTTGGCCCCCGGGACAGGGAACACTGAAGCTTTCTTT. Protein product: CASSLAPGTGNTEAFF.

This clone has just one count. It is likely a read error, because the conserved phenylalanine at the end of the CDR3 is missing. The chain uses TRBV5-6 and TRBJ1-2; 7 bases are a match to TRBD1. Per the germline V gene, CDR1 is SGHDT and CDR2 is YYEEEE. Unmatched junction bases numbered 7, after V lost 6 bases and J lost 5 bases. This CDR3 contains 13 residues. The CDR3 sequence is CASNEDRLYGYTL. Written as DNA, the CDR3 is TGTGCCAGCAACGAGGACAGGCTTTATGGCTACACCCTC.

The chain couples TRBV4-3 to TRBJ2-3; D is uncertain. V lost 4 bases, J lost 0 bases, and 5 bases lay in between. The CDR3 length is 13 residues. Looked up from germline, CDR1 is LGHNA and CDR2 is YSLEER. The CDR3 DNA reads as TGCGCCAGCAGCCTAGCAAGCACAGATACGCAGTATTTT. Translated: CASSLASTDTQYF.

The chain recombines TRBV28 with TRBJ1-5; TRBD1 agrees at 8 bases. Germline values: CDR1 MDHEN, CDR2 SYDVKM. V dropped 5 bases and J dropped 0; count of bases not matched to a gene: 6. The CDR3 spans 16 residues. The CDR3 sequence: CASSEGQGYSNQPQHF. In DNA, the CDR3 is TGTGCCAGCAGTGAAGGACAGGGCTATAGCAATCAGCCCCAGCATTTT.

The V call is TRBV6-5, the J call TRBJ2-1, with 15 nucleotides matching TRBD2. V shed 4 bases and J 7 bases; nucleotides not matched to a gene: 5. Germline CDR1 is MNHEY and CDR2 is SVGAGI. This CDR3 spans 16 amino acids. The CDR3 DNA reads as TGTGCCAGCAGTTCTGGGACTAGCGGGAGGCGGAATGAGCAGTTCTTC. Protein sequence: CASSSGTSGRRNEQFF.

J is TRBJ2-1 and V is TRBV5-1, with a weak D call TRBD2 (5 bases). V was trimmed by 5 bases and J by 0 bases, leaving 15 bases between them. Germline assignment: CDR1 SGHRS and CDR2 YFSETQ. CDR3 length equals 16 residues. The CDR3 DNA reads TGCGCCAGCAGACGTTTTGGTCTAGCCTCCTACAATGAGCAGTTCTTC. Amino acids: CASRRFGLASYNEQFF.